The 12 T cell receptor beta chains reported below all come from one sample, sequenced in a study of control samples from healthy donors and cancer patients. The method was immunoSEQ multiplex PCR; TCRdb's version includes in-frame clones alone and lacks a portion of them. The profile shows roughly 80,000 clones, nearly 90% of them singletons. The sample consisted of blood. The receptors here all came from a woman aged 45-59 years in good health.

V is TRBV30 and J is TRBJ1-1; D unclear. The CDR3 is made up of 13 amino acids. The germline CDR1 and CDR2 sequences are GTSNPN and SVGIG (reference sequence). V dropped 2 bases and J dropped 8 bases, with 15 bases sitting between them. The CDR3 DNA follows: TGTGCCTGGAGTTATAGACCTTGGACGGAAGCTTTCTTT. This sequence encodes CAWSYRPWTEAFF.

The gene calls are TRBV29-1 and TRBJ1-3; D not certain. CDR3 length equals 14 residues. V lost 6 bases, J lost 0 bases, and 12 bases lay in between. CDR1 and CDR2 from the germline V gene are SQVTM and ANQGSEA. The CDR3 DNA reads as TGCAGCGTCGTTGAACAGTCCTCTGGAAACACCATATATTTT. Its translation: CSVVEQSSGNTIYF.

This clone was seen only once. This rearrangement joins TRBV24-1 to TRBJ1-5; D uncertain. CDR3 length: 12 amino acids. V was pared by 4 bases and J by 4 bases, with 4 bases between. Germline CDR1 reads KGHDR; CDR2 reads SFDVKD. CDR3 region: CATSDRNQPQHF. The CDR3, as DNA: TGTGCCACCAGTGACAGAAATCAGCCCCAGCATTTT.

In this sample, this clone turned up a few times. The rearrangement uses TRBV2 and TRBJ1-6; TRBD1 might be the D (5 bases). The V end was cut by 1 base, the J end by 11 bases, with 15 bases between. CDR3 length: 15 residues. Per the germline V gene, CDR1 is SNHLY and CDR2 is FYNNEI. The DNA for the CDR3 is TGTGCCAGCAGTGAAGAAGGGACGAGCTTTACACCCCTCCACTTT. Amino acids: CASSEEGTSFTPLHF.

This clone was seen a single time. This chain uses TRBV11-2 with TRBJ2-3, with unresolved D. The CDR3 spans 12 residues. Germline lookup yields CDR1 SGHAT and CDR2 FQNNGV. Trimming cost V 4 bases and J 4 bases, with 6 bases left between them. In DNA, the CDR3 is TGTGCCAGCAGCTACTTGGCAGATACGCAGTATTTT. This codes for CASSYLADTQYF.

The chain has TRBV29-1 and TRBJ2-2, with a weak D call TRBD2 (6 bases). The CDR3 consists of 13 residues. Between the trimmed V and J ends, which lost 7 bases and 6 bases, there was a span of 15 bases. Germline V gene sequence: CDR1 SQVTM, CDR2 ANQGSEA. The CDR3, as DNA: TGCAGCGCTGGGGGGTATAGTGCCGGGGAGCTGTTTTTT. Its protein product is CSAGGYSAGELFF.

This chain joins TRBV10-3 and TRBJ1-2, with D maybe TRBD1 (5 bases). With 6 bases removed from V and 4 bases from J, the gap between germline ends came to 21 bases. Germline V gene lookup returns CDR1 ENHRY and CDR2 SYGVKD. This CDR3 region has 16 residues. As DNA, the CDR3 is TGTGCCATCAGCGCCTCGCCGGGGGAAGGGATCTATGGCTACACCTTC. Its translation: CAISASPGEGIYGYTF.

The rearrangement joins TRBV5-1 to TRBJ1-4; D gene uncertain. The CDR3 covers 15 residues. Trimming shortened V by 0 bases and J by 6 bases, and 12 bases separated the two germline ends. Per germline, CDR1 SGHRS and CDR2 YFSETQ. The CDR3 protein is CASSLEPDIYEKLFF. In nucleotides, the CDR3 is TGCGCCAGCAGCTTGGAGCCAGATATTTATGAAAAACTGTTTTTT.

The sample holds one count of this clone. The rearrangement links TRBV5-1 to TRBJ1-2, with 11 bases that match TRBD1. Germline V CDR1 and CDR2: SGHRS, YFSETQ. Unmatched junction bases numbered 22, after V lost 10 bases and J lost 5 bases. This CDR3 is built from 18 residues. DNA for the CDR3: TGCGCCCCTACGGATGAGACCAAACCATGGGACAGGGGGTATGGCTACACCTTC. It codes for CAPTDETKPWDRGYGYTF.

The chain carries TRBV9 and TRBJ1-1; D is unresolved. Trimming took off 0 bases at V and 1 base at J, with 4 bases between the two ends. This CDR3 is built from 13 residues. The germline V gene has CDR1 SGDLS and CDR2 YYNGEE. The CDR3 DNA follows: TGTGCCAGCAGCGTAGATGCGAACACTGAAGCTTTCTTT. Translating it yields CASSVDANTEAFF. The variable domain in full, completed from reference TRBV9 and TRBJ1-1, reads DSGVTQTPKHLITATGQRVTLRCSPRSGDLSVYWYQQSLDQGLQFLIQYYNGEERAKGNILERFSAQQFPDLHSELNLSSLELGDSALYFCASSVDANTEAFFGQGTRLTVV.

This clone came up once. The V call is TRBV6-5, the J call TRBJ1-2; no reliable D call. The V end lost 6 bases, the J end lost 1 base, and 9 bases lay between the germline ends. Per the germline V gene, CDR1 is MNHEY and CDR2 is SVGAGI. This CDR3 comprises 13 residues. CDR3 bases: TGTGCCAGCAGCGAGACTGGTAACTATGGCTACACCTTC. Protein: CASSETGNYGYTF.

The chain couples TRBV4-1 to TRBJ1-5; TRBD1 aligns across 9 bases. The CDR3 is made up of 15 amino acids. The junction had 6 bases not matched to a gene; V was cut back by 5 bases and J by 4 bases. Germline V gene data show CDR1 as MGHRA and CDR2 as YSYEKL. The CDR3 loop is CASSMSGTGNQPQHF. The CDR3 region has the DNA TGCGCCAGCAGCATGAGCGGGACAGGGAATCAGCCCCAGCATTTT.